Below, 16 T cell receptor beta chains from the same sample are listed, as sequenced in a study of cytomegalovirus exposure and HLA in healthy donors. PCR was performed using 60 Vbeta and 13 Jbeta primers. The assay was immunoSEQ multiplex PCR, and TCRdb's table has in-frame clones only and misses some. The sample records some 110,000 clones, 75% to 80% being singletons. Sequencing was done on a sample of PBMCs. All receptors come from a man in his forties in good health and CMV-seronegative.

Here the CDR3 reads CASSTSSRTGSGSYNSPLHF. CDR3 DNA: TGTGCCAGCAGCACTTCATCCCGAACAGGGTCAGGGTCCTATAATTCACCCCTCCACTTT. The chain employs TRBV9 and TRBJ1-6, with D perhaps TRBD1 (6 bases). Trimming left V 4 bases short and J 1 base short, with 24 bases between. The CDR3 has 20 amino acids. From germline, CDR1 is SGDLS and CDR2 YYNGEE.

In this sample, this clone turned up a few times. This chain joins TRBV29-1 and TRBJ1-1; the D gene is possibly TRBD1 (6 bases). Germline V gene sequence: CDR1 SQVTM, CDR2 ANQGSEA. The CDR3 runs to 12 residues. Trimming took 7 bases from V and 0 from J, leaving 9 bases between them. CDR3: CSGGRMNTEAFF. In DNA form, the CDR3 reads TGCAGCGGGGGGCGGATGAACACTGAAGCTTTCTTT.

Of note for this clone: This CDR3 is also generated by other DNA sequences in the sample. The rearrangement joins TRBV4-1 to TRBJ2-7, with D possibly TRBD1 on 5 matching bases. Germline V gene lookup returns CDR1 MGHRA and CDR2 YSYEKL. Trimming removed 0 bases from V and 5 bases from J, with 14 bases in between. The CDR3 is made up of 15 amino acids. The CDR3 is CASSQDPVGADEQYF. CDR3 sequence (DNA): TGCGCCAGCAGCCAAGATCCTGTAGGGGCGGACGAGCAGTACTTC.

This clone was seen a few times. The chain combines TRBV7-8 with TRBJ2-2, with TRBD2 identical over 7 bases. Germline trimming cut 2 bases from V and 5 bases from J; bases unmatched to any gene: 8. The germline CDR1 and CDR2 sequences are SGHVS and FQNEAQ. The CDR3 runs 16 residues. The CDR3 DNA follows: TGTGCCAGCAGCTTAAGTTCGGGGGGAAAAACCGGGGAGCTGTTTTTT. Its protein is CASSLSSGGKTGELFF.

This clone has just a few counts. The CDR3 reads CSVDSGTEFYGYTF. CDR3 nucleotides: TGCAGCGTTGACTCCGGGACAGAGTTCTATGGCTACACCTTC. The V and J genes are TRBV29-1 and TRBJ1-2; TRBD1 matches at 7 bases. Germline loops: CDR1 SQVTM, CDR2 ANQGSEA. The CDR3 length is 14 residues. With V trimmed by 3 bases and J by 4 bases, 8 bases remained unmatched.

The chain has TRBV18 and TRBJ2-7, with D maybe TRBD1 (6 bases). Per germline, CDR1 KGHSH and CDR2 LQKENI. V dropped 3 bases and J dropped 5 bases, with 8 bases sitting between them. This CDR3 has 12 residues. The CDR3 spells CASSPTGHEQYF. The CDR3 DNA is TGTGCCAGCTCACCGACAGGTCACGAGCAGTACTTC. The variable domain in full, completed from reference TRBV18 and TRBJ2-7, reads NAGVMQNPRHLVRRRGQEARLRCSPMKGHSHVYWYRQLPEEGLKFMVYLQKENIIDESGMPKERFSAEFPKEGPSILRIQQVVRGDSAAYFCASSPTGHEQYFGPGTRLTVT.

V gene TRBV7-9 combines with J gene TRBJ1-4; D is perhaps TRBD1 (6 bases). V lost 6 bases and J lost 4, with 12 bases in between. Looked up from germline, CDR1 is SEHNR and CDR2 is FQNEAQ (reference sequence). The CDR3 loop spans 14 amino acids. This chain's CDR3 is CASSLDRDNEKLFF. The DNA for the CDR3 is TGTGCCAGCAGTCTGGACAGAGATAATGAAAAACTGTTTTTT.

The J gene is TRBJ2-3, the V gene TRBV9; 9 bases map to TRBD2. CDR1 is SGDLS and CDR2 is YYNGEE in the germline V gene. J lost 2 bases, V lost 0 bases, and 7 bases had no gene match. The CDR3 is made up of 17 amino acids. Written as DNA, the CDR3 is TGTGCCAGCAGCGTAGAGCTGCGGGGGGGGACCACAGATACGCAGTATTTT. Amino acids: CASSVELRGGTTDTQYF.

The chain is built from TRBV2 and TRBJ2-7; 10 nucleotides align to TRBD1. Germline-derived CDR1 and CDR2 are SNHLY and FYNNEI. The CDR3 contains 14 residues. V gave up 4 bases and J gave up 6 bases; unmatched junction bases: 6. CDR3 residues: CASSGTGGLGEQYF. For the CDR3, the DNA is TGTGCCAGCAGTGGGACAGGGGGACTGGGCGAGCAGTACTTC.

The chain recombines TRBV15 with TRBJ1-5; D gene unclear. The germline V and J ends were trimmed by 5 bases and 4 bases, with 6 bases remaining between them. The germline CDR1 and CDR2 sequences are LNHNV and YYDKDF (reference sequence). The CDR3 has 12 amino acids. The CDR3 sequence is CATSFSNQPQHF. The CDR3 DNA reads as TGTGCCACCAGCTTCTCTAATCAGCCCCAGCATTTT.

This clone has only a few counts. V and J are TRBV7-2 and TRBJ2-3; a possible D gene is TRBD2 (5 bases). From germline, CDR1 is SGHTA and CDR2 FQGNSA. Trimming took off 6 bases at V and 0 bases at J, with 10 bases between the two ends. This CDR3 has 14 amino acids. Here the CDR3 reads CASRDSASTDTQYF. The CDR3 DNA follows: TGTGCCAGCAGGGATAGCGCTAGCACAGATACGCAGTATTTT.

The chain recombines TRBV30 with TRBJ1-4; D may be TRBD1 (5 bases). This CDR3 has 15 residues. Per the germline V gene, CDR1 is GTSNPN and CDR2 is SVGIG (reference sequence). The V end was cut by 4 bases, the J end by 0 bases, with 12 bases between. The CDR3 region is CAWKKGPATNEKLFF. The CDR3 DNA is TGTGCCTGGAAAAAGGGGCCGGCAACTAATGAAAAACTGTTTTTT.

The CDR3: CASSQGLKTSYEQYF. CDR3 sequence (DNA): TGTGCCAGCAGCCAAGGCTTGAAAACTTCCTACGAGCAGTACTTC. The rearrangement joins TRBV14 to TRBJ2-5, with no clear D. The closer fit of TRBJ2-7 to the DNA end suggests the J call may be wrong. Germline V lookup: CDR1 SGHDN, CDR2 FVKESK. This CDR3 is built from 15 residues.

This chain connects TRBV5-6 to TRBJ1-4; 8 positions match TRBD1. Trimming took 1 base from V and 2 from J; bases not matched to a gene: 7. The germline V gene encodes CDR1 SGHDT and CDR2 YYEEEE. This CDR3 is 17 amino acids long. CDR3 coding DNA: TGTGCCAGCAGCTTGAATCGACGGGACAGGACTAATGAAAAACTGTTTTTT. Its translation: CASSLNRRDRTNEKLFF.

This rearrangement joins TRBV6-6 to TRBJ2-3; 8 nucleotides line up with TRBD2. This CDR3 is built from 15 residues. V shed 5 bases and J 5 bases; nucleotides not matched to a gene: 9. CDR1 and CDR2 from the germline V gene are MNHNY and SVGAGI (reference sequence). The DNA for the CDR3 is TGTGCCAGCAGTGGGTCGGGAGGGCGGGTAGATACGCAGTATTTT. Its translation: CASSGSGGRVDTQYF.

V gene TRBV10-3 combines with J gene TRBJ1-3; D is undetermined. The V end was cut by 5 bases, the J end by 1 base, with 9 bases between. Germline assignment: CDR1 ENHRY and CDR2 SYGVKD. The CDR3 sequence is 14 residues long. The CDR3 DNA follows: TGTGCCATCAGTTACAGCCTTTCTGGAAACACCATATATTTT. Its protein product is CAISYSLSGNTIYF.